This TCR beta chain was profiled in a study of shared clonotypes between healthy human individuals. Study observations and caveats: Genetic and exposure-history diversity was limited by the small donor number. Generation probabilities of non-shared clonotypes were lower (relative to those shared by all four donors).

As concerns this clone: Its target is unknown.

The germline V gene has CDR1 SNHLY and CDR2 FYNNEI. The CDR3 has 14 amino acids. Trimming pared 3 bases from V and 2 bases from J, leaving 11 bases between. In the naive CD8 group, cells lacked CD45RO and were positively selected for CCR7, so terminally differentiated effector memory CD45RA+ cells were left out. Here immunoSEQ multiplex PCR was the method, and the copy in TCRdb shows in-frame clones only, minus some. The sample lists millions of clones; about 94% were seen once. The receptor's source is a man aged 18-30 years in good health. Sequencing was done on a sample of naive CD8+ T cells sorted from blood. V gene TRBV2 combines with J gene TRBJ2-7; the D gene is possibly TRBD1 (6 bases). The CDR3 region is CASSDWTAAYEQYF. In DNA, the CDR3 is TGTGCCAGCAGTGATTGGACAGCCGCCTACGAGCAGTACTTC. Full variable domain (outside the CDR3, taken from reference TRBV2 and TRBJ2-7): EPEVTQTPSHQVTQMGQEVILRCVPISNHLYFYWYRQILGQKVEFLVSFYNNEISEKSEIFDDQFSVERPDGSNFTLKIRSTKLEDSAMYFCASSDWTAAYEQYFGPGTRLTVT.